The 5 T cell receptor beta chains listed next were all sequenced from one sample in a study of T-cell memory formation after mild COVID-19. One entry per CDR3 protein, called by TCRdb with MiXCR from the 5' RACE reads. Of fewer than 450,000 distinct CDR3 sequences in the sample, over 20% were seen once. The sequenced sample consisted of PBMCs or a T cell subset sorted from them (not recorded which). Source of these receptors: an adult woman who had mild COVID-19 (a few samples of this study predate the infection). Cell type and time point are not known.

In this sample, this clonotype turned up a few times. The genes are TRBV20-1 and TRBJ2-5; perhaps TRBD1 as D (5 bases). In germline, CDR1 is DFQATT, CDR2 SNEGSKA (reference sequence). This CDR3 is built from 15 residues. Between the trimmed V and J ends, which lost 4 bases and 5 bases, there was a span of 20 bases. The CDR3 region is CSATPTVEIGETQYF. The CDR3 DNA follows: TGCAGTGCTACTCCGACAGTTGAGATCGGGGAGACCCAGTACTTC.

Only one count was recorded for this clonotype. The gene calls are TRBV12-3 or TRBV12-4 and TRBJ2-5; 7 nucleotides agree with TRBD2. This CDR3 contains 15 residues. With V trimmed by 6 bases and J by 1 base, 8 bases remained unmatched. This CDR3 reads CASRAGEVFQETQYF. In DNA form, the CDR3 reads TGTGCCAGCAGGGCGGGAGAGGTATTCCAAGAGACCCAGTACTTC.

This clonotype was detected many times. The chain uses TRBV12-3 or TRBV12-4 and TRBJ1-5; 7 bases line up with TRBD1. V lost 7 bases to trimming and J lost 4 bases; unmatched junction nucleotides: 7. CDR3 size: 14 residues. CDR3 sequence reads: CASTPQTGNQPQHF. CDR3 nucleotides: TGTGCCAGCACCCCTCAGACAGGGAATCAGCCCCAGCATTTT.

This clonotype was seen more than once but under ten times. V usage is TRBV5-6 and J usage is TRBJ1-2; D unresolved. V lost 2 bases to trimming and J lost 7 bases, with 27 bases between them. Per the germline V gene, CDR1 is SGHDT and CDR2 is YYEEEE. The CDR3 is made up of 18 amino acids. The DNA of the CDR3 is TGTGCCAGCAGCTTTGTCTTCGGCAGTGAGGTCTCACGGTCTGGCTACACCTTC. This encodes CASSFVFGSEVSRSGYTF.

The CDR3 is CASSVAWTDSTYEQYF. The CDR3 DNA follows: TGTGCCAGCAGCGTCGCGTGGACAGACTCCACCTACGAGCAGTACTTC. The genes are TRBV9 and TRBJ2-7, with D possibly TRBD1 on 6 matching bases. The CDR3 runs 16 residues. V lost 2 bases and J 2 bases, leaving 17 bases between the germline ends. Germline loops: CDR1 SGDLS, CDR2 YYNGEE.